These T cell receptor beta chains were read from a single sample in a study of post-analysis software for immune sequencing data. TCRdb passed the PCR reads through MiXCR, listing each CDR3 protein once. Of hundreds of thousands of distinct CDR3 sequences in the sample, around 27% were seen once. What was sequenced was blood. These receptor sequences come from a girl aged 5-17 years with multiple sclerosis. The CDR3 runs from the conserved cysteine through the conserved F or W. A D gene is named only where the DNA matches it firmly. Not every row has a clone size; where given, it reads once, few, many or a size class.

>TRBV29-1|TRBJ2-3|NA|NA
CSVAGSPGFLGDTQYF
TGCAGCGTTGCCGGATCCCCAGGGTTTCTCGGCGATACGCAGTATTTT
>TRBV4-1|TRBJ1-5|NA|NA
CASSQDEGWDGNQPQHF
TGCGCCAGCAGCCAAGACGAGGGGTGGGATGGCAATCAGCCCCAGCATTTT
>TRBV6-2/TRBV6-3|TRBJ2-6|NA|NA
CASSWDSTSGANVLTF
TGTGCCAGCAGTTGGGACTCAACCTCTGGGGCCAACGTCCTGACTTTC
>TRBV7-2|TRBJ2-1|TRBD2|NA
CASSRSGTSGRASYNEQFF
TGTGCCAGCAGCCGGTCCGGGACTAGCGGGAGGGCCTCCTACAATGAGCAGTTCTTC
>TRBV6-6|TRBJ2-7|TRBD2|NA
CASSYSSSGRAHEQYF
TGTGCCAGCAGTTACTCCTCTAGCGGGAGGGCCCACGAGCAGTACTTC
>TRBV18|TRBJ2-1|NA|few
CASSPGVRGFDEQFF
TGTGCCAGCTCACCAGGGGTCAGGGGTTTCGATGAGCAGTTCTTC
>TRBV7-2|TRBJ1-1|NA|few
CASSLGLGGWNTEAFF
TGTGCCAGCAGCTTGGGCCTGGGGGGCTGGAACACTGAAGCTTTCTTT
>TRBV10-3|TRBJ1-2|TRBD1|NA
CAISADRDHYGCTF
TGTGCCATCAGTGCGGACAGGGACCACTATGGCTGCACCTTC
>TRBV20-1|TRBJ1-2|TRBD1|NA
CSAPDRATEGYTF
TGCAGTGCCCCTGACAGGGCCACTGAGGGCTACACCTTC
>TRBV5-1|TRBJ2-3|TRBD1|NA
CASSYAPGQGGGDTQYF
TGCGCCAGCAGCTACGCCCCGGGACAGGGTGGGGGAGATACGCAGTATTTT
>TRBV24-1|TRBJ2-5|TRBD1|few
CATSEWDREETQYF
TGTGCCACCAGTGAATGGGACAGGGAAGAGACCCAGTACTTC
>TRBV6-6|TRBJ1-5|NA|many
CASSSFNQPQHF
TGTGCCAGCAGTTCGTTCAATCAGCCCCAGCATTTT
>TRBV6-5|TRBJ2-1|NA|NA
CASSYFRDNEQFF
TGTGCCAGCAGTTATTTTCGAGACAATGAGCAGTTCTTC
>TRBV20-1|TRBJ2-1|NA|NA
CSARRGTWSEQFF
TGCAGTGCTAGACGGGGGACCTGGAGTGAGCAGTTCTTC
>TRBV7-2|TRBJ2-3|NA|NA
CASSFSGPTDTQYF
TGTGCCAGCAGCTTTAGCGGACCCACAGATACGCAGTATTTT
>TRBV4-1|TRBJ2-3|TRBD1|many
CASSQWTGSTDTQYF
TGCGCCAGCAGCCAGTGGACAGGGAGCACAGATACGCAGTATTTT
>TRBV12-3/TRBV12-4|TRBJ2-4|NA|NA
CASSPLRLAKNIQYF
TGTGCCAGCAGTCCATTACGCTTAGCCAAAAACATTCAGTACTTC
>TRBV9|TRBJ1-2|TRBD1|few
CASSATGQPYGYTF
TGTGCCAGCAGCGCAACGGGACAGCCCTATGGCTACACCTTC
>TRBV20-1|TRBJ2-1|TRBD2|few
CSAKVTSGRKDEQFF
TGCAGTGCCAAGGTGACTAGCGGGAGGAAGGATGAGCAGTTCTTC
>TRBV4-2|TRBJ2-3|TRBD2|NA
CASSQEGVSSGVSTDTQYF
TGTGCCAGCAGCCAAGAAGGCGTTTCGAGCGGGGTTTCGACAGATACGCAGTATTTT
>TRBV10-3|TRBJ1-5|NA|few
CAISESGGQGNQPQHF
TGTGCCATCAGTGAGTCGGGGGGGCAGGGCAATCAGCCCCAGCATTTT
>TRBV15|TRBJ2-7|NA|many
CATSRDQDPYEQYF
TGTGCCACCAGCAGAGATCAGGACCCCTACGAGCAGTACTTC